These 26 T cell receptor beta chains originate from one sample sequenced in a study of blood T cell repertoires in COVID-19. Sequenced by immunoSEQ multiplex PCR; TCRdb stores in-frame clones only, minus some. Of fewer than 150,000 clones listed, about 86% are singletons. Sequencing input: peripheral blood. The receptors derive from a man aged 65 to 79 who had recovered from COVID-19.

This chain links TRBV5-6 with TRBJ2-3; 11 positions agree with TRBD2. Losses at the gene ends were 3 bases for V and 3 bases for J; bases not matched to a gene: 3. Germline assignment: CDR1 SGHDT and CDR2 YYEEEE. The CDR3 is made up of 15 amino acids. CDR3 nucleotides: TGTGCCAGCAGCTCCCTAGCGGGGGGAACAGATACGCAGTATTTT. Protein product: CASSSLAGGTDTQYF.

V is TRBV11-2 and J is TRBJ1-4, with 8 positions matching TRBD1. Germline CDR1 SGHAT, CDR2 FQNNGV. With V trimmed by 5 bases and J by 3 bases, 5 bases remained unmatched. The CDR3 length is 15 residues. The CDR3, as DNA: TGTGCCAGCAGCCAGGGGGCAGTCGCTAATGAAAAACTGTTTTTT. It encodes CASSQGAVANEKLFF.

The chain uses TRBV5-4 and TRBJ2-7, with 10 bases identical to TRBD1. There are 16 residues in the CDR3. V trimming: 1 base; J trimming: 0 bases; junction bases outside the gene matches: 4. Germline lookup yields CDR1 SGHNT and CDR2 YYREEE (reference sequence). In DNA, the CDR3 is TGTGCCAGCAGCTTGCTGGGACAGGGGAGCTCCTACGAGCAGTACTTC. Its translation is CASSLLGQGSSYEQYF. Based on the CDR3 plus reference TRBV5-4 and TRBJ2-7, the full variable domain is ETGVTQSPTHLIKTRGQQVTLRCSSQSGHNTVSWYQQALGQGPQFIFQYYREEENGRGNFPPRFSGLQFPNYSSELNVNALELDDSALYLCASSLLGQGSSYEQYFGPGTRLTVT.

The CDR3 nucleotides are TGTGCCAGTAAATCTGGGAGGACGTATAACTATGGCTACACCTTC. This translates into CASKSGRTYNYGYTF. The chain recombines TRBV19 with TRBJ1-2; no clear D. The germline CDR1 and CDR2 sequences are LNHDA and SQIVND (reference sequence). Trimming stripped 7 bases from V and 1 base from J, with 16 bases between. The CDR3 has 15 amino acids.

As regards this clone: A much larger clone lies a single base off, so this may be a read error. The gene calls are TRBV7-6 and TRBJ2-7, with TRBD2 matching 7 bases. Germline-derived CDR1 and CDR2 are SGHVS and FNYEAQ. V lost 0 bases, J lost 3 bases, and 2 bases stayed unmatched. CDR3 size: 14 residues. CDR3 amino acids: CASSLAGGLYEQYF. The CDR3 DNA reads as TGTGCCAGCAGCTTAGCGGGAGGGCTCTACGAGCAGTACTTC. The whole variable domain, remainder taken from reference TRBV7-6 and TRBJ2-7, is GAGVSQSPRYKVTKRGQDVALRCDPISGHVSLYWYRQALGQGPEFLTYFNYEAQQDKSGLPNDRFSAERPEGSISTLTIQRTEQRDSAMYRCASSLAGGLYEQYFGPGTRLTVT.

This chain links TRBV7-2 with TRBJ2-7; D unresolved. Trimming left V 1 base short and J 6 bases short, with 16 bases between. The CDR3 extends over 15 amino acids. Germline assignment: CDR1 SGHTA and CDR2 FQGNSA. The CDR3 sequence: CASSLVTGSRSEQYF. CDR3 DNA sequence: TGTGCCAGCAGCTTAGTAACCGGGTCTCGCTCCGAGCAGTACTTC.

V gene TRBV19 combines with J gene TRBJ2-2; TRBD2 matches at 9 bases. The CDR3 totals 16 residues. V trimming: 5 bases; J trimming: 4 bases; junction bases outside the gene matches: 8. Germline CDR1 LNHDA, CDR2 SQIVND (reference sequence). CDR3 DNA sequence: TGTGCCAGTAGTCCCCGGGGCGGGGGGGGCACCGGGGAGCTGTTTTTT. The encoded protein is CASSPRGGGGTGELFF. The full variable domain, with the rest looked up from reference TRBV19 and TRBJ2-2, is DGGITQSPKYLFRKEGQNVTLSCEQNLNHDAMYWYRQDPGQGLRLIYYSQIVNDFQKGDIAEGYSVSREKKESFPLTVTSAQKNPTAFYLCASSPRGGGGTGELFFGEGSRLTVL.

The rearrangement links TRBV2 to TRBJ1-2, with D possibly being TRBD1 (5 bases). In germline, CDR1 is SNHLY, CDR2 FYNNEI. CDR3 size: 12 residues. Between the trimmed V and J ends, which lost 6 bases and 5 bases, there was a span of 10 bases. This chain's CDR3 is CASRQDIYGYTF. DNA for the CDR3: TGTGCCAGCAGGCAGGACATTTATGGCTACACCTTC.

The V gene is TRBV2, the J gene TRBJ2-1, with 7 bases lining up with TRBD2. This CDR3 is 15 amino acids long. V lost 3 bases, J lost 7 bases, and 9 bases stayed unmatched. The germline V gene has CDR1 SNHLY and CDR2 FYNNEI. Written as DNA, the CDR3 is TGTGCCAGCAGTGAGGAGGGAGGGCTTGCTAATGAGCAGTTCTTC. Its translation: CASSEEGGLANEQFF.

CDR3 in amino acids: CASSLTGQGGTDTQYF. In DNA form, the CDR3 reads TGCGCCAGCAGCTTGACGGGACAGGGGGGTACGGATACGCAGTATTTT. V is TRBV5-1 and J is TRBJ2-3, with 11 bases matching TRBD1. This CDR3 is 16 amino acids long. Germline CDR1 and CDR2: SGHRS and YFSETQ. The J segment lost 6 bases and the V segment lost 1 base, leaving 7 bases of the junction unmatched.

CDR3 residues: CASSVGGSYGYTF. The CDR3 DNA reads as TGTGCCAGCAGCGTTGGAGGAAGCTATGGCTACACCTTC. The rearrangement uses TRBV12-3 or TRBV12-4 and TRBJ1-2; D uncertain. This CDR3 region has 13 residues. V lost 6 bases and J 4 bases, leaving 12 bases between the germline ends.

This chain uses TRBV21-1 with TRBJ1-5; the table's D call, TRBD1, has no DNA check behind it. TRBV21-1 is marked as a pseudogene. The CDR3 contains 16 residues. The CDR3: CASSTRRDRRNQPQHF. CDR3 DNA: TGTGCCAGCAGCACTCGCCGGGACAGACGAAATCAGCCCCAGCATTTT.

The chain recombines TRBV5-1 with TRBJ2-2; TRBD2 is a possible D gene (6 bases). V lost 4 bases and J 3 bases, leaving 13 bases between the germline ends. This CDR3 spans 15 amino acids. Germline values: CDR1 SGHRS, CDR2 YFSETQ. The CDR3 DNA reads as TGCGCCAGCAGCAAGGGACTTCTGGACACCGGGGAGCTGTTTTTT. Encoded protein: CASSKGLLDTGELFF.

CDR3 sequence: CASSTRDNSYGYTF. In DNA, the CDR3 is TGTGCCAGCAGTACCCGGGACAACTCCTATGGCTACACCTTC. The chain carries TRBV28 and TRBJ1-2; tentatively, D is TRBD1 (6 bases). The CDR3 totals 14 residues. Germline CDR1 and CDR2: MDHEN and SYDVKM. Trimming left V 5 bases short and J 4 bases short, with 14 bases between.

The chain recombines TRBV11-2 with TRBJ2-7, with a possible D match to TRBD1 (5 bases). Per the germline V gene, CDR1 is SGHAT and CDR2 is FQNNGV. The CDR3 sequence is 14 residues long. The V end lost 5 bases, the J end lost 2 bases, and 13 bases lay between the germline ends. Here the CDR3 reads CASSRPGYTYEQYF. The CDR3 DNA reads as TGTGCCAGCAGCCGCCCAGGGTACACCTACGAGCAGTACTTC.

The CDR3 nucleotides are TGCGCCAGCAGCTACTCACAGGGGGCTGGAACTGAAGCTTTCTTT. Amino acids: CASSYSQGAGTEAFF. The rearrangement joins TRBV5-1 to TRBJ1-1; TRBD1 matches 9 bases. The CDR3 loop spans 15 amino acids. J lost 5 bases, V lost 3 bases, and 8 bases had no gene match. Germline lookup yields CDR1 SGHRS and CDR2 YFSETQ.

The rearrangement uses TRBV7-2 and TRBJ2-3; the D gene is possibly TRBD2 (5 bases). In germline, CDR1 is SGHTA, CDR2 FQGNSA. V shed 1 base and J shed 2 bases, with 13 bases lying between them. The CDR3 covers 16 residues. The CDR3 bases are TGTGCCAGCAGCTTAGGAAACGGGATTTCCACAGATACGCAGTATTTT. This translates into CASSLGNGISTDTQYF.

V usage is TRBV13 and J usage is TRBJ2-1, with 10 positions matching TRBD2. J lost 8 bases, V lost 0 bases, and 4 bases had no gene match. The CDR3 extends over 15 amino acids. The germline gives CDR1 PRHDT, CDR2 FYEKMQ (reference sequence). CDR3 DNA sequence: TGTGCCAGCAGCTTAGGGCTAGCGGGAGTCCATGAGCAGTTCTTC. Translating gives CASSLGLAGVHEQFF.

This chain links TRBV27 with TRBJ2-3; 9 bases match TRBD1. The length of the CDR3 is 14 residues. Trimming cost V 10 bases and J 6 bases; bases outside gene matches: 11. Looked up from germline, CDR1 is MNHEY and CDR2 is SMNVEV (reference sequence). This CDR3 is CAIQGTGRGDTQYF. The CDR3 nucleotides read TGTGCCATACAAGGGACAGGGAGAGGGGATACGCAGTATTTT.

The V gene is TRBV5-1, the J gene TRBJ2-5; 8 nucleotides agree with TRBD2. CDR1 is SGHRS, CDR2 YFSETQ, per germline. J lost 0 bases, V lost 0 bases, and 7 bases had no gene match. The CDR3 runs to 17 residues. CDR3 protein: CASSLAGGAFNQETQYF. Here the CDR3 DNA reads TGCGCCAGCAGCTTGGCGGGGGGGGCCTTTAACCAAGAGACCCAGTACTTC. The full variable domain, rest sourced from reference TRBV5-1 and TRBJ2-5, is KAGVTQTPRYLIKTRGQQVTLSCSPISGHRSVSWYQQTPGQGLQFLFEYFSETQRNKGNFPGRFSGRQFSNSRSEMNVSTLELGDSALYLCASSLAGGAFNQETQYFGPGTRLLVL.

DNA of the CDR3: TGTGCCAGCTCAGCAGGGGGGACTGAAGCTTTCTTT. Protein sequence: CASSAGGTEAFF. This chain connects TRBV18 to TRBJ1-1, with TRBD1 matching 7 bases. This CDR3 has 12 residues. Germline assignment: CDR1 KGHSH and CDR2 LQKENI. V dropped 5 bases and J dropped 5; count of bases not matched to a gene: 2.

Note on this clone: Other nucleotide sequences from this sample produce the same CDR3. The chain has TRBV28 and TRBJ2-7; 11 positions match TRBD2. The CDR3 covers 14 residues. The germline gives CDR1 MDHEN, CDR2 SYDVKM. The V and J ends lost 6 bases and 4 bases, in that order; junction bases with no gene match: 5. CDR3 region: CASSRTSGSYEQYF. The CDR3 DNA is TGTGCCAGCAGCCGAACTAGCGGGAGTTACGAGCAGTACTTC.

This chain joins TRBV10-3 and TRBJ2-3, with 10 bases fitting TRBD2. The CDR3 runs to 16 residues. The junction had 8 bases not matched to a gene; V was cut back by 3 bases and J by 5 bases. Per germline, CDR1 ENHRY and CDR2 SYGVKD. The DNA for the CDR3 is TGTGCCATCAGTGAAGGGGAGCGGGGGGGTGAAGATACGCAGTATTTT. It encodes CAISEGERGGEDTQYF.

This clone occurred many times. This chain joins TRBV7-3 and TRBJ2-1; 15 nucleotides line up with TRBD2. The CDR3 loop spans 16 amino acids. The germline V gene encodes CDR1 SGHTA and CDR2 FQGTGA. V lost 2 bases, J lost 11 bases, and 7 bases stayed unmatched. The CDR3 nucleotides read TGTGCCAGCAGCTTAGAAGGGACTAGCGGGAGGAACAAGCAGTTCTTC. Translation gives CASSLEGTSGRNKQFF.

With regard to this clone: The sample has other DNA sequences that encode this CDR3 too. This chain links TRBV28 with TRBJ2-7, with a tentative D call TRBD2 (6 bases). Germline lookup yields CDR1 MDHEN and CDR2 SYDVKM. The V gene lost 3 bases and the J gene lost 3 bases, with 6 bases spanning the gap. The CDR3 has 12 amino acids. The CDR3 here is CASSLGGYEQYF. CDR3 sequence (DNA): TGTGCCAGCAGTTTGGGAGGCTACGAGCAGTACTTC.

This clone was seen more than once but under ten times. This chain uses TRBV30 with TRBJ1-6; 8 bases align to TRBD1. V was clipped by 1 base and J by 9 bases; unmatched bases: 5. This CDR3 has 14 amino acids. Germline CDR1 reads GTSNPN; CDR2 reads SVGIG (reference sequence). CDR3 protein: CAWSGRTGFSPLHF. CDR3 sequence (DNA): TGTGCCTGGAGTGGGCGGACAGGGTTTTCACCCCTCCACTTT.